The TCR beta chain under discussion was sequenced for a study of blood T cells in healthy people across ages. The overall study: When template switching was applied, about one barcoded beta molecule was captured per two T cells.

This CDR3 comprises 17 residues. With V trimmed by 0 bases and J by 11 bases, 17 bases remained unmatched. CDR1 and CDR2 (germline): DFQATT, SNEGSKA (reference sequence). With a J-beta primer mix and a sample-barcoded 5' primer, a second PCR ran roughly 7 to 11 cycles. TCRdb re-derived calls from the 5' RACE reads in MiXCR, one entry per CDR3 protein. The sample holds around 670,000 distinct CDR3 sequences, about 28% seen once. The sequencing sample was made of blood. This receptor was identified in a woman of 80 years or more in good health. The chain carries TRBV20-1 and TRBJ2-5, with 11 bases aligning to TRBD1. This CDR3 is CSARDSGGTGGGNEQYF. The CDR3 DNA is TGCAGTGCTAGAGATTCGGGCGGGACAGGGGGAGGCAATGAGCAGTACTTC.